The subject of this entry is one T cell receptor (beta chain). The data belong to a study of Ad26.COV2.S vaccination and SARS-CoV-2 variants. Treatment specified: 15 to 20 received Ad26.COV2.S at low or high dose, single or two shots; about 5 received placebo; per-sample allocation not given. After the first vaccine or placebo injection, samples were drawn on day 63. The CDR3 runs 14 residues. Germline V gives CDR1 GTSNPN, CDR2 SVGIG (reference sequence). The trim removed 7 bases at V and 10 bases at J, leaving 9 bases unmatched. Sequencing used immunoSEQ multiplex PCR; TCRdb keeps in-frame clones, though not all of them. This table holds around 300,000 clones, roughly 91% found once.

Specimen: peripheral blood, collected in a trial of Ad26.COV2.S vaccine versus placebo. The receptor was isolated from a person aged 18-65 years who received the Ad26.COV2.S COVID-19 vaccine or a placebo. The J gene is TRBJ1-6, the V gene TRBV30; 11 bases align to TRBD1. CDR3 region: CAFNPGQGGSPLHF. CDR3 in DNA: TGTGCCTTTAACCCGGGACAGGGGGGCTCACCCCTCCACTTT.